Each of the 26 T cell receptor beta chains below was sequenced from the same sample in a study of shared clonotypes between healthy human individuals. Generated by immunoSEQ multiplex PCR, the TCRdb table keeps only in-frame clones and is missing some. Among about 1 million clones listed, roughly 80% were seen once. The sample comprised memory CD4+ T cells sorted from blood. Subset given: CD45RA-negative fraction. All receptors come from a young man in good health.

The gene calls are TRBV29-1 and TRBJ2-5; 8 positions match TRBD1. The J call is in doubt because the DNA end fits TRBJ2-7 better. Germline V gives CDR1 SQVTM, CDR2 ANQGSEA. The CDR3 contains 14 residues. The CDR3 DNA sequence: TGCAGCGTTACTCGGTCAGGGGGCTGGGACGAGCAGTACTTC. It translates to CSVTRSGGWDEQYF.

V is TRBV2 and J is TRBJ1-1, with 7 bases identical to TRBD1. The CDR3 has 13 residues. V lost 8 bases to trimming and J lost 1 base; unmatched junction nucleotides: 4. Germline V gives CDR1 SNHLY, CDR2 FYNNEI. This CDR3 is CASRQGGNTEAFF. The CDR3 DNA is TGTGCCAGCCGACAGGGAGGGAACACTGAAGCTTTCTTT.

The CDR3 region is CASSKALPGRGADTQYF. In DNA form, the CDR3 reads TGTGCCAGCAGCAAAGCGCTGCCAGGGAGGGGAGCAGATACGCAGTATTTT. The chain joins TRBV21-1 to TRBJ2-3; the table gives TRBD2 as D, unverified against the DNA. TRBV21-1 is labeled a pseudogene. This CDR3 is built from 17 residues.

The rearrangement links TRBV29-1 to TRBJ1-4; 8 bases agree with TRBD1. The CDR3 runs 14 residues. V was pared by 4 bases and J by 3 bases, with 4 bases of the junction left unmatched. CDR1 SQVTM and CDR2 ANQGSEA come from the germline V gene. The DNA for the CDR3 is TGCAGCGTTGGCCAGGGGGCGGCTAATGAAAAACTGTTTTTT. This gives the protein CSVGQGAANEKLFF.

The rearrangement joins TRBV5-1 to TRBJ2-2; 8 bases map to TRBD1. V shed 5 bases, J shed 0 bases, and the junction held 3 bases outside the gene matches. This CDR3 has 15 residues. Germline assignment: CDR1 SGHRS and CDR2 YFSETQ. This CDR3 is CASRRTGPNTGELFF. The CDR3 DNA reads TGCGCCAGCAGACGGACAGGGCCGAACACCGGGGAGCTGTTTTTT.

This rearrangement joins TRBV29-1 to TRBJ1-5, with 8 bases that match TRBD1. Germline trimming cut 6 bases from V and 7 bases from J; bases unmatched to any gene: 8. Germline V lookup: CDR1 SQVTM, CDR2 ANQGSEA. The CDR3 has 13 amino acids. CDR3 nucleotides: TGCAGCGTAACCACAGGGGGGGGGCAGCCCCAGCATTTT. Translating gives CSVTTGGGQPQHF.

Here the CDR3 DNA reads TGTGCCAGCAGTTTACACGACAGGGTCCACCAGCCCCAGCATTTT. It specifies CASSLHDRVHQPQHF. The chain recombines TRBV28 with TRBJ1-5, with TRBD1 matching 7 bases. The CDR3 contains 15 residues. Germline loops: CDR1 MDHEN, CDR2 SYDVKM. Unmatched junction bases numbered 8, after V lost 2 bases and J lost 7 bases.

The rearrangement links TRBV30 to TRBJ1-5; 8 bases fit TRBD1. From germline, CDR1 is GTSNPN and CDR2 SVGIG (reference sequence). The CDR3 is made up of 16 amino acids. V shed 5 bases and J 6 bases; nucleotides not matched to a gene: 15. This chain's CDR3 is CAWLDRARGKFQPQHF. For the CDR3, the DNA is TGTGCCTGGTTGGACAGGGCGAGGGGCAAGTTTCAGCCCCAGCATTTT.

This chain connects TRBV5-1 to TRBJ2-7, with TRBD1 as a possible D gene (6 bases). V was trimmed by 9 bases and J by 2 bases, leaving 21 bases between them. Germline CDR1 reads SGHRS; CDR2 reads YFSETQ. This CDR3 region has 15 residues. The chain's CDR3 is CATKLGEGVTYEQYF. Written as DNA, the CDR3 is TGCGCCACGAAACTGGGAGAGGGGGTGACCTACGAGCAGTACTTC.

The V gene is TRBV7-9, the J gene TRBJ1-6, with 7 bases identical to TRBD1. The V gene end was trimmed by 6 bases and the J gene end by 6 bases; junction bases not matched to a gene: 5. The CDR3 totals 14 residues. Germline V gene lookup returns CDR1 SEHNR and CDR2 FQNEAQ (reference sequence). The CDR3 spells CASSKGAINSPLHF. The CDR3 DNA is TGTGCCAGCAGTAAGGGGGCTATTAATTCACCCCTCCACTTT.

Concerning this clone itself: This likely reflects a read error, since a far larger clone is one base away. V usage is TRBV27 and J usage is TRBJ1-1; D call uncertain. The V gene lost 6 bases and the J gene lost 0 bases, with 2 bases spanning the gap. CDR1 is MNHEY, CDR2 SMNVEV, per germline (reference sequence). The CDR3 is 11 amino acids. The CDR3 bases are TGTGCCAGCAGGCTGAACACTGAAGCTTTCTTT. The encoded protein is CASRLNTEAFF.

In the case of this clone: Other DNA sequences from this sample encode an identical CDR3 as well. The rearrangement uses TRBV2 and TRBJ2-7; 10 nucleotides align to TRBD1. The CDR3 extends over 13 amino acids. The V gene end was trimmed by 6 bases and the J gene end by 4 bases; junction bases not matched to a gene: 3. Germline V gene lookup returns CDR1 SNHLY and CDR2 FYNNEI. The CDR3 protein is CASRGTGAYEQYF. Here the CDR3 DNA reads TGTGCCAGCAGGGGGACAGGGGCATACGAGCAGTACTTC.

V and J are TRBV5-1 and TRBJ2-1; TRBD1 aligns across 8 bases. V gave up 5 bases and J gave up 5 bases; unmatched junction bases: 6. The CDR3 totals 14 residues. The germline V gene encodes CDR1 SGHRS and CDR2 YFSETQ. The CDR3 DNA reads as TGCGCCAGCAGAGCACAGGGGGGACACAATGAGCAGTTCTTC. Translating gives CASRAQGGHNEQFF.

This chain's CDR3 is CASSSGEGVVCEKLFF. The CDR3, as DNA: TGTGCCAGCAGCTCAGGGGAGGGGGTAGTGTGTGAAAAACTGTTTTTT. The chain carries TRBV21-1 and TRBJ1-4. TRBV21-1 is labeled a pseudogene. The CDR3 is made up of 16 amino acids.

The V and J genes are TRBV6-5 and TRBJ1-2, with D maybe TRBD1 (5 bases). From germline, CDR1 is MNHEY and CDR2 SVGAGI. Trimming pared 4 bases from V and 8 bases from J, leaving 17 bases between. The CDR3 length is 14 residues. DNA of the CDR3: TGTGCCAGCAGTTTATCCAGGGACCTCTTAGGCTACACCTTC. Translated: CASSLSRDLLGYTF.

This chain connects TRBV28 to TRBJ2-7; weak D call: TRBD2 (5 bases). Deletions cut 6 bases from V and 5 bases from J, with 20 bases between. CDR1 is MDHEN, CDR2 SYDVKM, per germline. This CDR3 is built from 15 residues. The DNA of the CDR3 is TGTGCCAGCAGCTTAGCTGGACCCCTCGGGGACGAGCAGTACTTC. Translating gives CASSLAGPLGDEQYF. Together with reference TRBV28 and TRBJ2-7, the CDR3 gives the full variable domain: DVKVTQSSRYLVKRTGEKVFLECVQDMDHENMFWYRQDPGLGLRLIYFSYDVKMKEKGDIPEGYSVSREKKERFSLILESASTNQTSMYLCASSLAGPLGDEQYFGPGTRLTVT.

This clone is a singleton in its sample. The chain carries TRBV9 and TRBJ2-3, with D tentatively TRBD2 (6 bases). There are 14 residues in the CDR3. Germline CDR1 and CDR2: SGDLS and YYNGEE. The ends were cut back, 4 bases at V and 3 bases at J, with 12 bases in the middle. CDR3 coding DNA: TGTGCCAGCAGCCCCGGGACTCATACAGATACGCAGTATTTT. Its translation: CASSPGTHTDTQYF.

V gene TRBV4-2 combines with J gene TRBJ2-7, with TRBD1 identical over 7 bases. The CDR3 runs 17 residues. CDR1 is LGHNA, CDR2 YNFKEQ, per germline. The V segment lost 0 bases and the J segment 4 bases; nucleotides outside the gene matches: 12. The CDR3 DNA reads as TGTGCCAGCAGCCAAGAACTGGTAATGGCAGGGGGATACGAGCAGTACTTC. It encodes CASSQELVMAGGYEQYF.

The genes are TRBV7-2 and TRBJ2-2, with 10 bases fitting TRBD2. Germline V CDR1 and CDR2: SGHTA, FQGNSA. The CDR3 spans 15 residues. Trimming at V came to 5 bases and at J to 6 bases, leaving 6 bases not matched to a gene. Written as DNA, the CDR3 is TGTGCCAGCAGCCCAGGGACTAGCGCAGCCGGGGAGCTGTTTTTT. Its protein is CASSPGTSAAGELFF.

This clone was recorded only once. The chain employs TRBV28 and TRBJ1-2; D unclear. V lost 6 bases and J 4 bases, leaving 9 bases between the germline ends. Germline V gene data show CDR1 as MDHEN and CDR2 as SYDVKM. The CDR3 consists of 12 residues. The CDR3 region has the DNA TGTGCCAGCAGCGGGCGGGCCTATGGCTACACCTTC. As protein: CASSGRAYGYTF.

This clone has a count of ten or more. V usage is TRBV19 and J usage is TRBJ2-1; the match to TRBD1 covers 12 bases. Germline-derived CDR1 and CDR2 are LNHDA and SQIVND (reference sequence). Trimming removed 7 bases from V and 8 bases from J; junction bases left unmatched: 9. There are 15 residues in the CDR3. The CDR3 DNA is TGTGCCAGTACCGACTCGGGACAGGGGGCTCATGAGCAGTTCTTC. Translated: CASTDSGQGAHEQFF.

In regard to this clone: Sequence at one end of the junction differs from germline and may be a read error. The same CDR3 arises from other DNA sequences in this sample as well. The chain has TRBV30 and TRBJ1-5, with D possibly matching TRBD1 (5 bases). CDR3 length equals 14 residues. Germline CDR1 is GTSNPN and CDR2 is SVGIG (reference sequence). The CDR3 region is CAWSVGGPNQPQHF. The CDR3 DNA reads as TGTGCCTGGAGTGTCGGGGGACCCAATCAGCCCCAGCACTTT.

The chain links TRBV7-6 to TRBJ2-3, with 8 positions matching TRBD2. Germline V gene sequence: CDR1 SGHVS, CDR2 FNYEAQ. The ends lost 2 bases at V and 5 bases at J; junction bases unmatched: 9. The CDR3 is 16 residues long. This CDR3 reads CASSLLASGREDTQYF. CDR3 nucleotides: TGTGCCAGCAGCTTACTAGCCAGCGGGAGAGAAGATACGCAGTATTTT.

This clone was seen a single time. One junction end disagrees with the germline gene, perhaps due to a read error. The V and J genes are TRBV6-1 and TRBJ2-7; 7 bases are a match to TRBD1. CDR3 length: 14 amino acids. Germline CDR1 MNHNS, CDR2 SASEGT. The CDR3 reads CASSEGDRRRQGSF. The CDR3 bases are TGTGCCAGCAGTGAAGGAGATAGGAGAAGACAGGGATCCTTC.

This clone has only one observation. The identical CDR3 is also encoded by other nucleotide sequences in the sample. The chain employs TRBV7-9 and TRBJ1-1; D unclear. Germline CDR1 reads SEHNR; CDR2 reads FQNEAQ (reference sequence). The CDR3 consists of 13 residues. Trimming took 5 bases from V and 3 from J, leaving 10 bases between them. The CDR3: CASSPTRDTEAFF. CDR3 sequence (DNA): TGTGCCAGCAGCCCGACCCGGGACACTGAAGCTTTCTTT.

The V and J genes are TRBV23-1 and TRBJ1-5; TRBD1 might be the D (6 bases). TRBV23-1 has ORF status, its function being uncertain. This CDR3 comprises 17 residues. V shed 0 bases and J shed 2 bases, with 14 bases lying between them. The CDR3: CASSQSARGACNQPQHF. The CDR3 DNA follows: TGCGCCAGCAGTCAATCGGCCCGGGGGGCGTGCAATCAGCCCCAGCATTTT.